A selection of T cell receptor beta chains follows, all from one sample in a study of blood T cell repertoires in COVID-19. Some clones are missing from TCRdb's copy, which holds only in-frame ones; the method was immunoSEQ multiplex PCR. The repertoire consists of around 260,000 clones, with 70% to 90% occurring once and the leading ten covering 0.87%. Sample: peripheral blood. The source of these receptors is a human donor with COVID-19, enrolled during active disease. The donor label of this sample is uncertain. The CDR3 runs from the conserved cysteine through the conserved F or W. The D gene is left open where the match is weak. Not all rows give a size; the values are once, few, many and, for expanded clones, a class.

>TRBV28|TRBJ1-3|.|TRBD1
TGTGCCAGCAGTTTTCAGGGGGCGGGAGGAAACACCATATATTTT
CASSFQGAGGNTIYF
>TRBV4-2|TRBJ2-5|.|.
TGTGCCAGCAGCCCCGAGAGCGACCAAGAGACCCAGTACTTC
CASSPESDQETQYF
>TRBV29-1|TRBJ2-7|.|TRBD1
TGCAGCGTTGAAGTTGGACAGGGCTACGAGCAGTACTTC
CSVEVGQGYEQYF
>TRBV19|TRBJ2-1|few|TRBD2
TGTGCCAGTAGTATGGTTCGAGCGGGAGTCACGAATGAGCAGTTCTTC
CASSMVRAGVTNEQFF
>TRBV27|TRBJ1-1|once|.
TGTGCCAGCAGTTTATCCGGGGGGAGAGGGGGGACTGAAGCTTTCTTT
CASSLSGGRGGTEAFF
>TRBV7-9|TRBJ2-7|.|TRBD2
TGTGCCAGCAGCTTGCCCGTGGGGCAATATAGCGGGAGTAGCAGCGAGCAGTACTTC
CASSLPVGQYSGSSSEQYF
>TRBV5-5|TRBJ1-2|once|.
TGTGCCAGCAGCTTGGCGACAGAGTCTAACTATGGCTACACCTTC
CASSLATESNYGYTF
>TRBV7-6|TRBJ1-4|once|.
TGTGCCAGCACCCCGGGGGGGGCCTCTGAAAAACTGTTTTTT
CASTPGGASEKLFF
>TRBV27|TRBJ2-1|.|TRBD2
TGTGCCAGCAGTCTTAGCGGGAGCTCCTACAATGAGCAGTTCTTC
CASSLSGSSYNEQFF
>TRBV5-1|TRBJ2-3|.|.
TGCGCCAGCAGCTTGGATCAGGCGGGTACGCAGTATTTT
CASSLDQAGTQYF
>TRBV10-3|TRBJ1-5|.|.
TGTGCCATCAGTGCTCAGGGTGGGGCCGGTCAGCCCCAGCATTTT
CAISAQGGAGQPQHF
>TRBV7-7|TRBJ2-1|.|.
TGTGCTAGCAGCCCTGGGACTGCCCGCAACAATGAGCAGTTCTTC
CASSPGTARNNEQFF
>TRBV28|TRBJ1-2|.|.
TGTGCCAGCAGGGCAGGGAATGGGGTTATCGGCTACACCTTC
CASRAGNGVIGYTF
>TRBV6-5|TRBJ2-5|.|.
TGTGCCAGCAGCCGGGACTTTCAGGAGACCCAGTACTTC
CASSRDFQETQYF
>TRBV2|TRBJ2-3|.|TRBD1
TGTGCCAGCAGTGCCGGACAGGAGGTCACAGATACGCAGTATTTT
CASSAGQEVTDTQYF
>TRBV27|TRBJ2-1|.|.
TGTGCCAGCAGCCACCGACTAGTCCCAACTACCTACAATGAGCAGTTCTTC
CASSHRLVPTTYNEQFF
>TRBV7-9|TRBJ2-5|.|TRBD2
TGTGCCAGCAGCTTAGATGGACTAGTGGGGCTGGAGACCCAGTACTTC
CASSLDGLVGLETQYF
>TRBV6-5|TRBJ2-1|.|.
TGTGCCAGCAGCCTCTTCTCCGTTGGGCTCAATGAGCAGTTCTTC
CASSLFSVGLNEQFF
>TRBV5-1|TRBJ1-2|.|.
TGCGCCAGCAGCTTGTCGTCGACTGAGCCCTATGGCTACACCTTC
CASSLSSTEPYGYTF
>TRBV27|TRBJ2-5|.|.
TGTGCCAGCAGACCCAGGGGGGCCTACCAAGAGACCCAGTACTTC
CASRPRGAYQETQYF
>TRBV2|TRBJ1-4|.|.
TGTGCCAGCAGTGAACGGAGGGCTAATGAAAAACTGTTTTTT
CASSERRANEKLFF
>TRBV30|TRBJ1-5|.|TRBD1
TGTGCCTGGAGTTTGGACAGGGACCAGCCCCAGCATTTT
CAWSLDRDQPQHF
>TRBV2|TRBJ2-1|.|TRBD2
TGTGCCAGCAGTGAACTAGCGGGATACAATGAGCAGTTCTTC
CASSELAGYNEQFF
>TRBV11-2|TRBJ1-1|.|.
TGTGCCAGCAGCTGGAATACGGGGTCCAACACTGAAGCTTTCTTT
CASSWNTGSNTEAFF
>TRBV6-2/TRBV6-3|TRBJ2-2|.|.
TGTGCCAGCAGTGGCGGGGGCCTCTACACCGGGGAGCTGTTTTTT
CASSGGGLYTGELFF
>TRBV30|TRBJ1-1|.|TRBD1
TGTGCCTGGAGTGTACAGGGGTTGGACACTGAAGCTTTCTTT
CAWSVQGLDTEAFF
>TRBV2|TRBJ2-7|.|TRBD2
TGTGCCAGCAGTGACGGACTAGCGGGAGGGCCGCGGCAGTACTTC
CASSDGLAGGPRQYF
>TRBV6-5|TRBJ1-2|once|TRBD1
TGTGCCAGCAAGCAGGACAGGGGGCAGGGGTATGGCTACACCTTC
CASKQDRGQGYGYTF
>TRBV6-6|TRBJ2-5|.|TRBD2
TGTGCCAGCTTGAGGGTAGCGGGAGTGGGGGAGACCCAGTACTTC
CASLRVAGVGETQYF
>TRBV19|TRBJ2-6|once|.
TGTGCCAGTACCCTAGGCCGCTTCTCTGGGGCCAACGTCCTGACTTTC
CASTLGRFSGANVLTF
>TRBV6-6|TRBJ1-4|once|.
TGTGCCAGCAGTTACCCCCCCGGGCAGGGGAGAGAAAAACTGTTTTTT
CASSYPPGQGREKLFF
>TRBV5-1|TRBJ2-5|.|TRBD2
TGCGCCAGCAGCCAGGGACTAGCGGGAGGCGAGACCCAGTACTTC
CASSQGLAGGETQYF
>TRBV6-6|TRBJ2-7|.|.
TGTGCCAGCAGTATCCGGGGTTTCTCCTACGAGCAGTACTTC
CASSIRGFSYEQYF
>TRBV28|TRBJ2-1|.|.
TGTGCCAGCAAAGGGACTCCTCGCTCCTACAATGAGCAGTTCTTC
CASKGTPRSYNEQFF
>TRBV12-3/TRBV12-4|TRBJ2-7|.|.
TGTGCCAGCAGTTTTCAGTATACCTACGAGCAGTACTTC
CASSFQYTYEQYF
>TRBV25-1|TRBJ2-7|.|TRBD1
TGTGCCAGCCAAGAAAGGGACAGGGGGTACGAGCAGTACTTC
CASQERDRGYEQYF
>TRBV28|TRBJ1-2|once|.
TGTGCCAGCAGTTCCCCAGGGGTGGGGGGCTACACCTTC
CASSSPGVGGYTF
>TRBV4-2|TRBJ2-1|.|.
TGTGCCAGCACCCCCCGGCCCCAAGGCGGCAATGAGCAGTTCTTC
CASTPRPQGGNEQFF
>TRBV28|TRBJ1-1|once|TRBD1
TGTGCCAGCAGTCCATATCGACAGGGGAACACTGAAGCTTTCTTT
CASSPYRQGNTEAFF
>TRBV6-5|TRBJ1-2|.|.
TGTGCCAGCAGTTACTCGGGCCAAGACGTCTATGGCTACACCTTC
CASSYSGQDVYGYTF
>TRBV7-9|TRBJ2-7|once|TRBD1
TGTGCCAGCAGTTTAGGTCTCGGGACAGGCTCCTACGAGCAGTACTTC
CASSLGLGTGSYEQYF
>TRBV19|TRBJ1-5|.|.
TGTGCCAGTAGTATGGGGCACAGCCTCTTCAATCAGCCCCAGCATTTT
CASSMGHSLFNQPQHF
>TRBV7-9|TRBJ1-5|.|.
TGTGCCAGCACGGGGTTGACAGATCAGCCCCAGCATTTT
CASTGLTDQPQHF
>TRBV30|TRBJ1-2|few|TRBD1
TGTGCCTGGAGTGTACAAGACAGGGGGTGGGGCTACACCTTC
CAWSVQDRGWGYTF
>TRBV6-5|TRBJ1-4|.|TRBD1
TGTGCCAGCCAAGAGACAGGGGATGAAAAACTGTTTTTT
CASQETGDEKLFF
>TRBV28|TRBJ1-4|.|.
TGTGCCAGCAGTTCCCCCCTGGGGCGAAATGAAAAACTGTTTTTT
CASSSPLGRNEKLFF
>TRBV6-5|TRBJ2-7|.|.
TGTGCCAGCAGTCCCACTCTAATATTCTACGAGCAGTACTTC
CASSPTLIFYEQYF
>TRBV7-8|TRBJ2-2|.|.
TGTGCCAGCAGCTTATCATGGCAACCGAACACCGGGGAGCTGTTTTTT
CASSLSWQPNTGELFF
>TRBV10-3|TRBJ1-1|.|.
TGTGCCATCCGGGGGGTGAACACTGAAGCTTTCTTT
CAIRGVNTEAFF
>TRBV28|TRBJ1-1|.|.
TGTGCCACCCAACAGGGTGTCGTATCTGAAGCTTTCTTT
CATQQGVVSEAFF
>TRBV28|TRBJ2-7|.|TRBD2
TGTGCCAGCAGGGGCAGCGGGAGGTCCTACGAGCAGTACTTC
CASRGSGRSYEQYF
>TRBV28|TRBJ1-5|.|.
TGTGCCAGCACTAGCTACGGGGGCAATCAGCCCCAGCATTTT
CASTSYGGNQPQHF
>TRBV5-1|TRBJ2-1|.|.
TGCGCCAGCAGCGACGGGGTTTCCTACAATGAGCAGTTCTTC
CASSDGVSYNEQFF
>TRBV5-4|TRBJ1-2|few|TRBD1
TGTGCCAGCAGCCGACCGGGACAGCTCTATGGCTACACCTTC
CASSRPGQLYGYTF
>TRBV6-5|TRBJ1-2|.|TRBD1
TGTGCCAGCAGTCGGGACAGGGGGCCTGGCTACACCTTC
CASSRDRGPGYTF